Sequencing of this T cell receptor (beta chain) was carried out in a study of response to subunit inactivated influenza vaccine. J was trimmed by 5 bases and V by 0 bases; bases with no gene match: 16. CDR1 MNHEY and CDR2 SVGEGT come from the germline V gene. The CDR3 has 19 amino acids. Overall study findings and caveats: It was suggested by the authors that few new T cells are recruited by each seasonal influenza vaccination.

This clonotype has a handful of counts. The target antigen is unknown. TCRdb re-called the RT-PCR reads with MiXCR, one entry per CDR3 protein. The sample gives approximately 500,000 distinct CDR3 sequences, 20% to 25% of which show up once; approximately 3% is in the top ten. This sample also appeared in a second study, on T cells expressing NK-cell markers. From that study: A 5'RACE template switching approach incorporating UMIs was used to make TCR beta cDNA. Six donors had dominant NKG2C+ clonotypes that comprised about 1.0-8% of their CD8+ T cells.

The rearrangement joins TRBV6-2 or TRBV6-3 to TRBJ1-5; TRBD1 matches 7 bases. This receptor was taken from a man in his fifties or sixties who received an inactivated influenza vaccine. The source was CD4+ T cells sorted from PBMCs, collected roughly 13 days after vaccination. For the CDR3, the DNA is TGTGCCAGCAGTTACTCGAGTGGAGGGGGCGGGTTGGGGTATCAGCCCCAGCATTTT. Translating it yields CASSYSSGGGGLGYQPQHF.